This record covers a single TCR beta chain. Its antigen is still unknown. The diagnosis combined clinical symptoms, thyroxine, TRAb, thyroid ultrasound and orbital computed tomography scans. The data are from a study of Graves' ophthalmopathy and Graves' hyperthyroidism. Study results and caveats: Blood also contained most of the expanded thyroid clonotypes above 0.001 frequency. For separating ophthalmopathy from stable hyperthyroidism, a 13-signature model gave roughly 90% sensitivity and 80% to 84% specificity.

RNA transcripts served as template for amplifying TCR beta CDR3 sequences. The authors performed first-round RT-PCR with HTBI primers and then a second-round multiplex PCR. A single record per CDR3 protein comes from TCRdb applying MiXCR to the multiplex PCR reads. Here the sample spans over 150,000 distinct CDR3 sequences, roughly 37% being singletons. V lost 1 base to trimming and J lost 3 bases; unmatched junction nucleotides: 3. Germline V lookup: CDR1 SGHVS, CDR2 FQNEAQ. The CDR3 is 15 amino acids. This chain uses TRBV7-8 with TRBJ2-7, with TRBD1 matching over 10 bases. The sample was peripheral blood. The receptor was derived from a woman in her forties with Graves' ophthalmopathy. CDR3 in DNA: TGTGCCAGCAGCTTAGGGGGACAGGGGATCTACGAGCAGTACTTC. Amino acids: CASSLGGQGIYEQYF.